Each of the 25 T cell receptor beta chains below was sequenced from the same sample in a study of T-cell memory formation after mild COVID-19. TCRdb passed the 5' RACE reads through MiXCR, listing each CDR3 protein once. Among 300,000 to 400,000 distinct CDR3 sequences listed, roughly 21% were seen once. Material for sequencing was PBMCs or a T cell subset sorted from them (not recorded which). These receptors were taken from an adult woman who had mild COVID-19 (a few samples of this study predate the infection). Cell type and time point are not known.

The chain combines TRBV20-1 with TRBJ2-1; maybe TRBD1 (5 bases). The germline V gene has CDR1 DFQATT and CDR2 SNEGSKA (reference sequence). This CDR3 has 19 residues. Between the trimmed V and J ends, which lost 4 bases and 5 bases, there was a span of 30 bases. This CDR3 reads CSANRLFRKESTTDNEQFF. In DNA, the CDR3 is TGCAGTGCTAACAGGCTATTCCGAAAGGAATCAACCACGGACAATGAGCAGTTCTTC.

The gene calls are TRBV14 and TRBJ1-2; the D is unclear. CDR3 length equals 12 residues. With 1 base removed from V and 6 bases from J, the gap between germline ends came to 6 bases. Per germline, CDR1 SGHDN and CDR2 FVKESK. CDR3: CASSQGQDGYTF. Written as DNA, the CDR3 is TGTGCCAGCAGCCAAGGGCAGGATGGCTACACCTTC.

This clonotype was observed a few times. The chain carries TRBV7-3 and TRBJ2-5; tentative D call: TRBD2 (5 bases). V shed 3 bases and J shed 3 bases, with 11 bases lying between them. The CDR3 is 14 amino acids. CDR1 is SGHTA and CDR2 is FQGTGA in the germline V gene. DNA for the CDR3: TGTGCCAGCAGCTTTGGAGGTCGAGAAGAGACCCAGTACTTC. Residues: CASSFGGREETQYF.

The table lists this clonotype with a few counts. This chain connects TRBV12-3 or TRBV12-4 to TRBJ1-2; 8 positions agree with TRBD1. This CDR3 spans 16 amino acids. The J segment lost 3 bases and the V segment lost 6 bases, leaving 12 bases of the junction unmatched. The CDR3 DNA reads TGTGCCAGCAGCTCCTTAAGACAGGGGAGTTACTATGGCTACACCTTC. Translation gives CASSSLRQGSYYGYTF.

In its sample, this clonotype was seen a few times. The rearrangement joins TRBV12-3 or TRBV12-4 to TRBJ1-2; D remains ambiguous. V lost 3 bases and J lost 6, with 8 bases in between. The CDR3 covers 12 residues. CDR3 nucleotide sequence: TGTGCCAGCAGTTTCCTTTTTGATGGCTACACCTTC. Its protein is CASSFLFDGYTF.

The chain is built from TRBV6-2 or TRBV6-3 and TRBJ1-2; D is perhaps TRBD1 (6 bases). The germline V and J ends were trimmed by 6 bases and 5 bases, with 10 bases remaining between them. Germline CDR1 reads MNHEY; CDR2 reads SVGEGT. The CDR3 totals 12 residues. CDR3 sequence: CASSRTEYGYTF. The DNA for the CDR3 is TGTGCCAGCAGCCGGACAGAGTATGGCTACACCTTC.

V and J are TRBV19 and TRBJ1-1; D remains ambiguous. Trimming removed 3 bases from V and 1 base from J, with 9 bases in between. CDR3 size: 14 residues. The germline V gene encodes CDR1 LNHDA and CDR2 SQIVND (reference sequence). The CDR3 DNA sequence: TGTGCCAGTAGTATTCAAGGGAAGAACACTGAAGCTTTCTTT. Translation gives CASSIQGKNTEAFF.

There are many counts of this clonotype. This chain uses TRBV5-1 with TRBJ2-7, with 7 bases aligning to TRBD1. The germline gives CDR1 SGHRS, CDR2 YFSETQ. V was clipped by 3 bases and J by 9 bases; unmatched bases: 12. This CDR3 comprises 14 residues. The CDR3 DNA follows: TGCGCCAGCAGCTGGGGGACAGCGTTTGAGGGGCAGTACTTC. Translated, it gives CASSWGTAFEGQYF. The entire variable domain, with the rest obtained from reference TRBV5-1 and TRBJ2-7, is as follows: KAGVTQTPRYLIKTRGQQVTLSCSPISGHRSVSWYQQTPGQGLQFLFEYFSETQRNKGNFPGRFSGRQFSNSRSEMNVSTLELGDSALYLCASSWGTAFEGQYFGPGTRLTVT.

The V call is TRBV7-6, the J call TRBJ2-5; D possibly corresponds to TRBD2 (6 bases). V gave up 1 base and J gave up 5 bases, with 14 bases separating them. Germline-derived CDR1 and CDR2 are SGHVS and FNYEAQ. The CDR3 covers 15 residues. The DNA of the CDR3 is TGTGCCAGCAGCTTAGAGGCGGGAACTGTGGAGACCCAGTACTTC. Translation gives CASSLEAGTVETQYF.

This clonotype was counted a few times. The chain has TRBV30 and TRBJ2-1, with TRBD2 matching over 7 bases. Per germline, CDR1 GTSNPN and CDR2 SVGIG (reference sequence). V trimming: 4 bases; J trimming: 9 bases; junction bases outside the gene matches: 12. The CDR3 contains 14 residues. Here the CDR3 DNA reads TGTGCCTGGACCCGAGTTAGCGGGCGAGGTGAGCAGTTCTTC. Amino acids: CAWTRVSGRGEQFF.

This clonotype was observed a handful of times. The CDR3 DNA sequence: TGTGCCACAGGACTGGATTCCTACGAGCAGTACTTC. Translating gives CATGLDSYEQYF. The V call is TRBV7-9, the J call TRBJ2-7; possible D gene TRBD2, 5 bases. V was trimmed by 10 bases and J by 1 base, leaving 11 bases between them. The CDR3 has 12 amino acids. Germline V gene lookup returns CDR1 SEHNR and CDR2 FQNEAQ (reference sequence).

V and J are TRBV24-1 and TRBJ2-1, with D perhaps TRBD2 (5 bases). This CDR3 comprises 17 residues. Germline V gene data show CDR1 as KGHDR and CDR2 as SFDVKD. The germline V and J ends were trimmed by 1 base and 0 bases, with 12 bases remaining between them. CDR3 nucleotides: TGTGCCACCAGTGATTTCCGGACGGGAAGCTCCTACAATGAGCAGTTCTTC. Encoded protein: CATSDFRTGSSYNEQFF.

This clonotype was recorded many times. This sequence joins TRBV5-1 and TRBJ2-1, with TRBD2 matching 8 bases. There are 18 residues in the CDR3. V shed 6 bases and J 0 bases; nucleotides not matched to a gene: 14. The germline CDR1 and CDR2 sequences are SGHRS and YFSETQ. The CDR3 DNA follows: TGCGCCAGCACCACCCGTCCCGGGAGGGGTTTCTCCTACAATGAGCAGTTCTTC. It specifies CASTTRPGRGFSYNEQFF.

The gene calls are TRBV20-1 and TRBJ2-3; unclear D gene. The germline V and J ends were trimmed by 4 bases and 1 base, with 6 bases remaining between them. The CDR3 has 12 amino acids. Germline CDR1 is DFQATT and CDR2 is SNEGSKA (reference sequence). The CDR3 DNA reads TGCAGTGCTATGTTCGGCACAGATACGCAGTATTTT. It translates to CSAMFGTDTQYF.

Concerning this clonotype itself: This may arise from a read error, as a much more abundant clone is one base away. V usage is TRBV27 and J usage is TRBJ2-7; perhaps TRBD1 as D (6 bases). The ends were cut back, 6 bases at V and 2 bases at J, with 8 bases in the middle. Germline-derived CDR1 and CDR2 are MNHEY and SMNVEV (reference sequence). The CDR3 runs 12 residues. CDR3 amino acids: CASSGTPYEQYF. The DNA of the CDR3 is TGTGCCAGCAGCGGGACACCCTACGAGCAGTACTTC.

This clonotype was observed a handful of times. The chain couples TRBV18 to TRBJ1-5, with D perhaps matching TRBD1 (5 bases). Germline values: CDR1 KGHSH, CDR2 LQKENI. The CDR3 is 14 residues long. The germline V and J ends were trimmed by 4 bases and 4 bases, with 11 bases remaining between them. Written as DNA, the CDR3 is TGTGCCAGCTCACTAGGGACCCAGAATCAGCCCCAGCATTTT. Encoded protein: CASSLGTQNQPQHF.

The rearrangement links TRBV7-9 to TRBJ2-7; D is unresolved. Trimming pared 1 base from V and 6 bases from J, leaving 10 bases between. This CDR3 is built from 13 residues. Germline V gene lookup returns CDR1 SEHNR and CDR2 FQNEAQ (reference sequence). The CDR3 reads CASSLGDWGEQYF. The CDR3 region has the DNA TGTGCCAGCAGCTTAGGGGATTGGGGCGAGCAGTACTTC.

This clonotype was found many times. The rearrangement joins TRBV21-1 to TRBJ2-4. TRBV21-1 is an annotated pseudogene. This CDR3 spans 13 amino acids. The CDR3 protein is CASSRTAKNIQYF. CDR3 nucleotide sequence: TGTGCCAGCAGCAGGACAGCCAAAAACATTCAGTACTTC.

The chain is built from TRBV7-2 and TRBJ2-7, with D unresolved. Germline V CDR1 and CDR2: SGHTA, FQGNSA. V lost 2 bases to trimming and J lost 2 bases, with 10 bases between them. This CDR3 is 14 amino acids long. The CDR3 nucleotides read TGTGCCAGCAGCTTAACGGACGGACCCTACGAGCAGTACTTC. This sequence encodes CASSLTDGPYEQYF.

This clonotype was seen more than once but under ten times. This chain links TRBV6-2 or TRBV6-3 with TRBJ1-1; D uncertain. V dropped 4 bases and J dropped 0 bases, with 18 bases sitting between them. The CDR3 length is 17 residues. From germline, CDR1 is MNHEY and CDR2 SVGEGT. The CDR3, as DNA: TGTGCCAGCAGTTCTCGACGGAGGGCCGCGATGAACACTGAAGCTTTCTTT. Amino acids: CASSSRRRAAMNTEAFF.

Only a few counts were recorded for this clonotype. The chain is built from TRBV7-2 and TRBJ2-5; no clear D gene. V shed 2 bases and J shed 5 bases, with 15 bases lying between them. The germline CDR1 and CDR2 sequences are SGHTA and FQGNSA. The CDR3 contains 15 residues. As DNA, the CDR3 is TGTGCCAGCAGCTTACAATTTCAACTAAGGGAGACCCAGTACTTC. Amino acids: CASSLQFQLRETQYF.

The chain employs TRBV4-1 and TRBJ2-5; TRBD2 might be the D (6 bases). This CDR3 region has 16 residues. Germline V gene data show CDR1 as MGHRA and CDR2 as YSYEKL. V lost 0 bases and J 4 bases, leaving 15 bases between the germline ends. The CDR3 loop is CASSQELPGARETQYF. In nucleotides, the CDR3 is TGCGCCAGCAGCCAAGAACTACCGGGAGCAAGAGAGACCCAGTACTTC.

The genes are TRBV20-1 and TRBJ2-7; possibly TRBD2 for D (6 bases). CDR1 and CDR2 from the germline V gene are DFQATT and SNEGSKA (reference sequence). The length of the CDR3 is 13 residues. V dropped 6 bases and J dropped 6 bases, with 18 bases sitting between them. CDR3 nucleotides: TGCAGTGCCCCTAGAGGGCCCGGGGGCGAGCAGTACTTC. Protein: CSAPRGPGGEQYF.

This clonotype has a count of ten or more. The V and J genes are TRBV18 and TRBJ2-7; tentatively, D is TRBD1 (5 bases). CDR3 length equals 14 residues. Germline V gene lookup returns CDR1 KGHSH and CDR2 LQKENI. Trimming took 5 bases from V and 3 from J, leaving 14 bases between them. The CDR3 DNA is TGTGCCAGCTCAGATTGGACAAAAGTCTACGAGCAGTACTTC. Translation: CASSDWTKVYEQYF. Drawing the rest from reference TRBV18 and TRBJ2-7, the complete variable domain is NAGVMQNPRHLVRRRGQEARLRCSPMKGHSHVYWYRQLPEEGLKFMVYLQKENIIDESGMPKERFSAEFPKEGPSILRIQQVVRGDSAAYFCASSDWTKVYEQYFGPGTRLTVT.

There are a few counts of this clonotype. The rearrangement links TRBV20-1 to TRBJ1-5; weak D call: TRBD1 (6 bases). This CDR3 region has 16 residues. Germline V CDR1 and CDR2: DFQATT, SNEGSKA (reference sequence). The germline V and J ends were trimmed by 0 bases and 3 bases, with 15 bases remaining between them. The CDR3 nucleotides are TGCAGTGCTAGAGACCTATCGACAGGCGACAATCAGCCCCAGCATTTT. It specifies CSARDLSTGDNQPQHF.